This T cell receptor beta chain originates from a study of T-cell reconstitution after alpha-beta-depleted transplantation in children. Study-wide results and limits: Several hundred expanded graft clones reportedly gave rise to the alpha-beta T cells present about two months after transplant. Surviving recipient T cells and thymic progenitors produced the high day-60 TCRbeta diversity seen in some patients.

The sample holds a few counts of this clonotype. Its antigen is unidentified. In germline, CDR1 is DFQATT, CDR2 SNEGSKA (reference sequence). The CDR3 has 12 residues. The library targeted TCRbeta and was prepared with unique molecular identifiers. MiXCR was run by TCRdb on the PCR reads, yielding one entry per CDR3 protein. The data show some 460,000 distinct CDR3 sequences, about 16% seen once. The source is a boy under two years old who had a stem cell transplant for Wiskott-Aldrich syndrome, so the T cells may come from the graft donor. This chain uses TRBV20-1 with TRBJ2-3; D is tentatively TRBD1 or TRBD2 (5 bases each). This sample comprised PBMCs, mostly from graft donor cells, obtained 360 days after TCRalphabeta/CD19-depleted stem cell transplant. For the CDR3, the DNA is TGCAGCCCCGGGGCTAGCACAGATACGCAGTATTTT. Residues: CSPGASTDTQYF.